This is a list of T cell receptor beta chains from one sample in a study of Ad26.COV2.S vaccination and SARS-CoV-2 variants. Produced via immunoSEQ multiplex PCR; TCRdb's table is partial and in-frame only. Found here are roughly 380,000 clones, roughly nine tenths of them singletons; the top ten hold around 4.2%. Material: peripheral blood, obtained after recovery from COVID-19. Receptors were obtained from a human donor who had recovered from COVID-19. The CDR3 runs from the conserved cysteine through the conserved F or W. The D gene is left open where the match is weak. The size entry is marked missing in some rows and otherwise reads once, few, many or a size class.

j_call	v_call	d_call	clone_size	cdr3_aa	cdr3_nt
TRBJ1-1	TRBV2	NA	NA	CASSERYTEAFF	TGTGCCAGCAGTGAAAGGTACACTGAAGCTTTCTTT
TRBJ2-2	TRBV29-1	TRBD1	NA	CSVEYYRTGANTGELFF	TGCAGCGTTGAATATTATAGGACAGGAGCGAACACCGGGGAGCTGTTTTTT
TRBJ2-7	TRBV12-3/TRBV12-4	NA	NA	CASSSSYEQYF	TGTGCCAGCAGCTCCTCCTACGAGCAGTACTTC
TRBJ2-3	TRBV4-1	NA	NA	CASSPRGGSPDTQYF	TGCGCCAGCAGCCCCCGGGGAGGCTCCCCCGATACGCAGTATTTT
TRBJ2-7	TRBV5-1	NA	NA	CASSLVGGSYEQYF	TGCGCCAGCAGCTTGGTGGGGGGCTCCTACGAGCAGTACTTC
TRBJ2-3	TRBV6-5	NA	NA	CASSYSPGGGTDTQYF	TGTGCCAGCAGTTACTCGCCCGGCGGTGGCACAGATACGCAGTATTTT
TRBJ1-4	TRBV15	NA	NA	CATSRVASRNEKLFF	TGTGCCACCAGCAGAGTCGCCTCCCGTAATGAAAAACTGTTTTTT
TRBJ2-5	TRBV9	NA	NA	CASSVEGGKTQYF	TGTGCCAGCAGCGTAGAAGGGGGTAAGACCCAGTACTTC
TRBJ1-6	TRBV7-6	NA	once	CASSLENPGAPSPLHF	TGTGCCAGCAGCTTAGAGAACCCAGGGGCGCCCTCACCCCTCCACTTT
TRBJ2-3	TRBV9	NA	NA	CASSVDWRTDTQYF	TGTGCCAGCAGCGTAGACTGGCGCACAGATACGCAGTATTTT
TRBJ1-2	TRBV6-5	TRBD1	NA	CASSYSISAGGMGYTF	TGTGCCAGCAGTTACTCGATTTCGGCAGGGGGCATGGGCTACACCTTC
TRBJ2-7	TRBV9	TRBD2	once	CASSVSEIAGGRYEQYF	TGTGCCAGCAGCGTAAGCGAAATAGCGGGGGGGCGTTACGAGCAGTACTTC
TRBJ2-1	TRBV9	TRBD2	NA	CASSVELAVYNEQFF	TGTGCCAGCAGCGTAGAACTAGCGGTCTACAATGAGCAGTTCTTC
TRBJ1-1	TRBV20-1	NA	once	CSASQVEAFF	TGCAGTGCTTCGCAAGTTGAAGCTTTCTTT
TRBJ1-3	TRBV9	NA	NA	CASSHPKTRVSGNTIYF	TGTGCCAGCAGCCATCCGAAAACTAGGGTTTCTGGAAACACCATATATTTT
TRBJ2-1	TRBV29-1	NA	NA	CSSFEGVSSYNEQFF	TGCAGCAGCTTTGAGGGGGTGAGCTCCTACAATGAGCAGTTCTTC
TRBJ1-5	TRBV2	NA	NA	CASTGNSNQPQHF	TGTGCCAGCACCGGTAATAGCAATCAGCCCCAGCATTTT
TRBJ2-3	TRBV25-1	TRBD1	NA	CASSRDRSTDTQYF	TGTGCCAGCAGCCGGGACAGAAGCACAGATACGCAGTATTTT
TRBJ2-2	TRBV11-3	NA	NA	CASSDRQKNTGELFF	TGTGCCAGCAGCGACAGGCAAAAAAACACCGGGGAGCTGTTTTTT
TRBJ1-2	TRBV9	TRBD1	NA	CASSQGALPNYGYTF	TGTGCCAGCAGCCAGGGGGCCCTCCCTAACTATGGCTACACCTTC
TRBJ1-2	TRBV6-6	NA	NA	CASMGTTLNYGYTF	TGTGCCAGCATGGGGACAACGCTCAACTATGGCTACACCTTC
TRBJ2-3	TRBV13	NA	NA	CASSPRGPTVDTQYF	TGTGCCAGCAGCCCCCGAGGCCCTACGGTAGATACGCAGTATTTT
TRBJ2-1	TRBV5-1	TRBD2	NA	CASYSGRGDEQFF	TGCGCCAGCTATTCAGGGAGGGGCGATGAGCAGTTCTTC
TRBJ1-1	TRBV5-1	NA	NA	CASSFMENTEAFF	TGCGCCAGCAGCTTCATGGAAAACACTGAAGCTTTCTTT
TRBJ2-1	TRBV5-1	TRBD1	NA	CASSLVTGTGAYNEQFF	TGCGCCAGCAGCTTGGTTACCGGGACAGGGGCGTACAATGAGCAGTTCTTC
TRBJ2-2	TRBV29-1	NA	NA	CSVVRFNTGELFF	TGCAGCGTTGTGCGGTTTAACACCGGGGAGCTGTTTTTT
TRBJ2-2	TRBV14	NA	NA	CASSQDINTGELFF	TGTGCCAGCAGCCAAGACATAAACACCGGGGAGCTGTTTTTT
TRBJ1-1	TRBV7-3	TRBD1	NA	CASSAGTGQNTEAFF	TGTGCCAGCAGCGCCGGGACAGGACAGAACACTGAAGCTTTCTTT
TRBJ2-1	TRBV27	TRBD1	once	CASSGAGGFYNEQFF	TGTGCCAGCAGCGGAGCAGGGGGCTTTTACAATGAGCAGTTCTTC
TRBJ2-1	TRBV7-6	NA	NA	CASSLTVDFYNEQFF	TGTGCCAGCAGCCTGACCGTCGACTTCTACAATGAGCAGTTCTTC
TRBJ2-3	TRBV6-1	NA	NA	CASSEAGLPARGTQYF	TGTGCCAGCAGTGAAGCGGGACTCCCAGCTCGGGGGACGCAGTATTTT
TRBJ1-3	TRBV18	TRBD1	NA	CASSSDRVAGNTIYF	TGTGCCAGCTCATCGGACAGGGTTGCTGGAAACACCATATATTTT
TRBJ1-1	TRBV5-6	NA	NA	CASSFRGITEAFF	TGTGCCAGCAGCTTCAGGGGAATCACTGAAGCTTTCTTT